The clone carrying this T cell receptor (beta chain) was found many times. Production of TCR beta cDNA used around 500 ng total RNA together with a constant-region primer. For TCR beta, libraries were produced by three nested multiplex PCR rounds using slightly modified ARM-PCR. The two initial PCR rounds, roughly 9 cycles each, used TRBV1-TRBV30 forward and C-beta reverse primers. TCRdb redid the calling of the multiplex PCR reads with MiXCR, one entry per CDR3 protein. Among some 120,000 distinct CDR3 sequences listed, 64% were seen once. This specimen comes from a study of tumor-infiltrating lymphocytes in primary liver carcinoma. About the study: The tumors ranged from roughly 4.2 to 10 cm across and fell within stage T1-T3 N0M0.

Unsorted bulk tissue of roughly 18-31 mg yielded co-extracted RNA and DNA. Trimming removed 5 bases from V and 5 bases from J, with 25 bases in between. The CDR3 is 18 amino acids. Germline values: CDR1 SGHDN, CDR2 FVKESK. The rearrangement links TRBV14 to TRBJ2-1, with D maybe TRBD2 (6 bases). This receptor was taken from a woman in her fifties or sixties with primary liver carcinoma and hepatitis B virus infection. Sequenced: liver tumor tissue from sampling region 3. Subset of the sample: tumor region T3, left-lateral pole. CDR3 residues: CASSSAPGEAPRHNEQFF. CDR3 in DNA: TGTGCCAGCAGCTCCGCACCCGGGGAGGCCCCCCGCCACAATGAGCAGTTCTTC. The full variable domain, rest sourced from reference TRBV14 and TRBJ2-1, is EAGVTQFPSHSVIEKGQTVTLRCDPISGHDNLYWYRRVMGKEIKFLLHFVKESKQDESGMPNNRFLAERTGGTYSTLKVQPAELEDSGVYFCASSSAPGEAPRHNEQFFGPGTRLTVL.